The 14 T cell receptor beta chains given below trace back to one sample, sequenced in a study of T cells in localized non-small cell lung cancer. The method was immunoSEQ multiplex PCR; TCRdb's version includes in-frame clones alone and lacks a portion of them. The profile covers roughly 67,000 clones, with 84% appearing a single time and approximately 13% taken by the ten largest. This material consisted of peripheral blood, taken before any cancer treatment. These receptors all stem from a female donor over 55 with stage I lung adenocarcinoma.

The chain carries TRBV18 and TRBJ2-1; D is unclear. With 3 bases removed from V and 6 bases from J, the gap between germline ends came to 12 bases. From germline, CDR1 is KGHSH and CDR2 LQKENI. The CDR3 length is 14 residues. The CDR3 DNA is TGTGCCAGCTCACCTTTAGAAAGTGCCAATGAGCAGTTCTTC. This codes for CASSPLESANEQFF. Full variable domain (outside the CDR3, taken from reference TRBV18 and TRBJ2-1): NAGVMQNPRHLVRRRGQEARLRCSPMKGHSHVYWYRQLPEEGLKFMVYLQKENIIDESGMPKERFSAEFPKEGPSILRIQQVVRGDSAAYFCASSPLESANEQFFGPGTRLTVL.

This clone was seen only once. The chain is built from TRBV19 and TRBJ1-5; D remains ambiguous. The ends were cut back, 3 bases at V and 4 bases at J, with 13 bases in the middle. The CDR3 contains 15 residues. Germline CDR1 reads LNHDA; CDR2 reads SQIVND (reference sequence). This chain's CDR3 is CASSIKGSLNQPQHF. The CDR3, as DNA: TGTGCCAGTAGTATTAAGGGATCCCTAAATCAGCCCCAGCATTTT.

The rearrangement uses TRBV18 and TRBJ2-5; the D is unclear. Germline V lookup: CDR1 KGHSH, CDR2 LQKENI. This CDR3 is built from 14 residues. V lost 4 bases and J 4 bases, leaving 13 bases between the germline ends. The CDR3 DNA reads TGTGCCAGCTCACTGCAAAAGGGAAGAGAGACCCAGTACTTC. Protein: CASSLQKGRETQYF. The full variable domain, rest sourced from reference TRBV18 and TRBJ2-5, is NAGVMQNPRHLVRRRGQEARLRCSPMKGHSHVYWYRQLPEEGLKFMVYLQKENIIDESGMPKERFSAEFPKEGPSILRIQQVVRGDSAAYFCASSLQKGRETQYFGPGTRLLVL.

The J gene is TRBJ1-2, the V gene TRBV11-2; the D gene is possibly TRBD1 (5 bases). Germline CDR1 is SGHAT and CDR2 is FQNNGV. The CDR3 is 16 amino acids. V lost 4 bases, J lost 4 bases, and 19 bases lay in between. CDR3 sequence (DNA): TGTGCCAGCAGCTCTTCTGGGACCCAATCCCCCTATGGCTACACCTTC. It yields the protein CASSSSGTQSPYGYTF.

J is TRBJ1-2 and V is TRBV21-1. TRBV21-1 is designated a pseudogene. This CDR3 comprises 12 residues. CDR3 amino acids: CASSTGGAGYTF. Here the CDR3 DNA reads TGTGCCAGCAGCACTGGTGGAGCTGGCTACACCTTC.

CDR3 loop: CASSFVGTGGGTVTEAFF. The CDR3 bases are TGTGCCAGCAGCTTCGTGGGGACAGGGGGCGGAACGGTCACTGAAGCTTTCTTT. This chain uses TRBV7-2 with TRBJ1-1; 12 positions agree with TRBD1. The germline V gene encodes CDR1 SGHTA and CDR2 FQGNSA. The CDR3 length is 18 residues. V was clipped by 3 bases and J by 4 bases; unmatched bases: 12.

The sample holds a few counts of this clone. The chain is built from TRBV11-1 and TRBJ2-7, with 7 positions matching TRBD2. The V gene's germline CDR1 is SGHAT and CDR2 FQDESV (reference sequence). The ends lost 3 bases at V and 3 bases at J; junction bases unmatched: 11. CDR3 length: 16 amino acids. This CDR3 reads CASSLGEGRVVYEQYF. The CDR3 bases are TGTGCCAGCAGCTTGGGGGAGGGGCGCGTGGTCTACGAGCAGTACTTC.

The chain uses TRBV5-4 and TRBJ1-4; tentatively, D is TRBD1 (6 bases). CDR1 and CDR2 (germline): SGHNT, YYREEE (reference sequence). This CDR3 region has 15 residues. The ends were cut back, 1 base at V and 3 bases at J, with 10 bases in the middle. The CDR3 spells CASSLPDSPNEKLFF. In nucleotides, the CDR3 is TGTGCCAGCAGCTTGCCGGACAGCCCTAATGAAAAACTGTTTTTT.

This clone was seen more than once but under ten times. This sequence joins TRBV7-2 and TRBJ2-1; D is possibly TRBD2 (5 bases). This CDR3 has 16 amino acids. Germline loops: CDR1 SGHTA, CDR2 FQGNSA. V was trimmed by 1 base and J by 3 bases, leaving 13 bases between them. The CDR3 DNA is TGTGCCAGCAGCTTAGAATCGGGGTCGCGCTACAATGAGCAGTTCTTC. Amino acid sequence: CASSLESGSRYNEQFF.

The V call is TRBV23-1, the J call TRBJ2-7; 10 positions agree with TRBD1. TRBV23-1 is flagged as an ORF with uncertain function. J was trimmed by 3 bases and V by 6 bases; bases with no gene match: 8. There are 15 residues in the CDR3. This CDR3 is CASSTRGDRGYEQYF. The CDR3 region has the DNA TGCGCCAGCAGCACCCGAGGGGACAGGGGCTACGAGCAGTACTTC.

The CDR3 DNA is TGTGCCAGCAGTTACCCCGCCGGGGATAGGGCGGGCGGGACCCAGTACTTC. This codes for CASSYPAGDRAGGTQYF. The chain employs TRBV6-7 and TRBJ2-5; D is perhaps TRBD2 (5 bases). TRBV6-7 is assigned to the ORF class and has an uncertain function. Trimming stripped 2 bases from V and 7 bases from J, with 23 bases between. CDR3 length: 17 residues.

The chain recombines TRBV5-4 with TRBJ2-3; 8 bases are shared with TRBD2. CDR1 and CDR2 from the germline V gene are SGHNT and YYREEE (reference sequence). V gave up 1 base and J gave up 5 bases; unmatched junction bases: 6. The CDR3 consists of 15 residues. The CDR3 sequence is CASSLKREFGDTQYF. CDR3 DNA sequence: TGTGCCAGCAGCTTGAAGCGGGAGTTTGGAGATACGCAGTATTTT.

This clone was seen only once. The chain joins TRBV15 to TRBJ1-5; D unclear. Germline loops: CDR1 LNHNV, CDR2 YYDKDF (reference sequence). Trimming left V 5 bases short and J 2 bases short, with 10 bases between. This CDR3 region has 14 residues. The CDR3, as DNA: TGTGCCACCAGCGAGACATTTGGCAATCAGCCCCAGCATTTT. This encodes CATSETFGNQPQHF.

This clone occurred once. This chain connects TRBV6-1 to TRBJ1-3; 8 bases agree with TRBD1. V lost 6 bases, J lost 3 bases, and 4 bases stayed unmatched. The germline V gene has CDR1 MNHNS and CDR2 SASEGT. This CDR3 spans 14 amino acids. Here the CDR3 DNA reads TGTGCCAGCAGGGACAGGGTTAGTGGAAACACCATATATTTT. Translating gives CASRDRVSGNTIYF.